This T cell receptor (beta chain) was sequenced during a study of blood T cell repertoires in COVID-19. Profiled with immunoSEQ multiplex PCR; TCRdb holds only in-frame clones, not every one. The sample has some 340,000 clones; more than 90% are singletons. The CDR3 spans 16 residues. Germline assignment: CDR1 SNHLY and CDR2 FYNNEI. The V end was cut by 3 bases, the J end by 6 bases, with 20 bases between. The sequence came from a woman in her 30s who had been exposed to COVID-19. The chain employs TRBV2 and TRBJ1-1, with D tentatively TRBD1 (5 bases). Specimen: PBMCs or T cells enriched from blood (not recorded which). The chain's CDR3 is CASSEWDSSLDPEAFF. As DNA, the CDR3 is TGTGCCAGCAGTGAGTGGGACTCTTCCCTGGACCCTGAAGCTTTCTTT.